The rows below give T cell receptor beta chains drawn from one sample of a study of CD8 T cells in Susac syndrome. TCRdb ran MiXCR on the immunoSEQ multiplex PCR reads and lists one entry per CDR3 protein. The sample yields around 200,000 distinct CDR3 sequences, more than 90% seen once. Sequencing input: CD4+ T cells from PBMCs. The receptors derive from a human donor with Susac syndrome. Each CDR3 is given without its conserved first and last residue.

V gene: TRBV15
J gene: TRBJ2-1
CDR3 protein: ATSSRDSSYNEQF

V gene: TRBV7-2
J gene: TRBJ2-3
CDR3 protein: ASSLATSGFRTDTQY

V gene: TRBV5-1
J gene: TRBJ1-2
CDR3 protein: ASSLSGTAPNYGYT

V gene: TRBV29-1
J gene: TRBJ2-1
CDR3 protein: SVEDARYNEQF

V gene: TRBV27
J gene: TRBJ1-2
CDR3 protein: ASSLADRGGGYT

V gene: TRBV7-2
J gene: TRBJ1-6
CDR3 protein: ASSLVGGDGSPLH

V gene: TRBV3-1
J gene: TRBJ2-3
CDR3 protein: ASSYSGALGRADTQY

V gene: TRBV2
J gene: TRBJ2-4
CDR3 protein: ASGQDGVQNIQY

V gene: TRBV29-1
J gene: TRBJ2-1
CDR3 protein: SFFRDYNEQF

V gene: TRBV12-3/TRBV12-4
J gene: TRBJ1-1
CDR3 protein: ASSFSELNTEAF

V gene: TRBV27
J gene: TRBJ2-5
CDR3 protein: ASSFRGRMETQY

V gene: TRBV3-1
J gene: TRBJ1-1
CDR3 protein: ASSRRTANTEAF

V gene: TRBV3-1
J gene: TRBJ2-7
CDR3 protein: ASSQDPGREQY

V gene: TRBV30
J gene: TRBJ1-2
CDR3 protein: AWRAPLGVGT

V gene: TRBV29-1
J gene: TRBJ2-5
CDR3 protein: SVARTGQGETQY

V gene: TRBV13
J gene: TRBJ2-5
CDR3 protein: ASSLEVAGEGETQY

V gene: TRBV20-1
J gene: TRBJ2-3
CDR3 protein: SARGGRSDTQY

V gene: TRBV5-4
J gene: TRBJ2-7
CDR3 protein: ASSLGRATSYEQY

V gene: TRBV30
J gene: TRBJ2-3
CDR3 protein: AFYREVGTDTQY

V gene: TRBV7-9
J gene: TRBJ2-7
CDR3 protein: ASGYEQY

V gene: TRBV29-1
J gene: TRBJ2-3
CDR3 protein: SVEGGQGIPTDTQY

V gene: TRBV5-1
J gene: TRBJ2-7
CDR3 protein: ASSLSQSYEQY

V gene: TRBV9
J gene: TRBJ1-2
CDR3 protein: ASSVGHLTGALTSNYGYT

V gene: TRBV29-1
J gene: TRBJ2-3
CDR3 protein: SSPGQRLTDTQY

V gene: TRBV5-6
J gene: TRBJ2-3
CDR3 protein: ASSWRGLSTDTQY

V gene: TRBV10-3
J gene: TRBJ2-5
CDR3 protein: AISAQAYETQY

V gene: TRBV20-1
J gene: TRBJ1-6
CDR3 protein: SARDEGTGVSYNSPLH

V gene: TRBV7-2
J gene: TRBJ1-2
CDR3 protein: ASSIGDRVRYGYT

V gene: TRBV4-1
J gene: TRBJ2-5
CDR3 protein: ASSQDGSGGASETQY

V gene: TRBV12-3/TRBV12-4
J gene: TRBJ2-5
CDR3 protein: ASRPTGTYRETQY

V gene: TRBV20-1
J gene: TRBJ2-7
CDR3 protein: SAAASTLYEQY

V gene: TRBV7-8
J gene: TRBJ2-2
CDR3 protein: ASSQGPNTGELF

V gene: TRBV18
J gene: TRBJ2-1
CDR3 protein: ASSPLAGTYNEQF

V gene: TRBV3-1
J gene: TRBJ1-4
CDR3 protein: ASSPAGQGALF

V gene: TRBV18
J gene: TRBJ1-1
CDR3 protein: ASSPLPGTEVNTEAF

V gene: TRBV5-1
J gene: TRBJ2-5
CDR3 protein: ASSFIVSQETQY

V gene: TRBV29-1
J gene: TRBJ2-5
CDR3 protein: SVGQGSETQY

V gene: TRBV12-3/TRBV12-4
J gene: TRBJ2-3
CDR3 protein: ASSFGQGRDTQY

V gene: TRBV7-9
J gene: TRBJ2-3
CDR3 protein: ASSLGSSPADTQY

V gene: TRBV5-1
J gene: TRBJ2-7
CDR3 protein: ASSLGQNPTYEQY

V gene: TRBV9
J gene: TRBJ2-7
CDR3 protein: ASSASTGQGEQY

V gene: TRBV18
J gene: TRBJ2-7
CDR3 protein: ASSQPGTYEQY

V gene: TRBV6-2/TRBV6-3
J gene: TRBJ2-7
CDR3 protein: ASSYAASSYEQY

V gene: TRBV3-1
J gene: TRBJ2-5
CDR3 protein: ASSQAWTSGGETQY

V gene: TRBV15
J gene: TRBJ2-5
CDR3 protein: ATSSMQETQY

V gene: TRBV4-2
J gene: TRBJ2-2
CDR3 protein: ASSQGQGVRTGELF

V gene: TRBV27
J gene: TRBJ1-3
CDR3 protein: ASSWSAGSGNTIY

V gene: TRBV29-1
J gene: TRBJ2-2
CDR3 protein: SVPLAGARPGELF

V gene: TRBV9
J gene: TRBJ2-1
CDR3 protein: ASSVTSGGAYNEQF

V gene: TRBV7-3
J gene: TRBJ1-1
CDR3 protein: ASSLTGFTEAF

V gene: TRBV1
J gene: TRBJ1-5
CDR3 protein: TSSQDSLRLGGNQPQH

V gene: TRBV18
J gene: TRBJ2-4
CDR3 protein: ASSPVKAGAKNIQY

V gene: TRBV5-1
J gene: TRBJ2-5
CDR3 protein: ASSKTSDGQETQY

V gene: TRBV5-1
J gene: TRBJ1-4
CDR3 protein: ASSRSSPSMASGEKLF

V gene: TRBV20-1
J gene: TRBJ1-6
CDR3 protein: SARQGISPLH